The 26 T cell receptor beta chains presented below share a single source sample, sequenced in a study of identical twins. TCRdb called the 5' RACE reads again in MiXCR, with one record for every CDR3 protein. The sample includes hundreds of thousands of distinct CDR3 sequences, 5.5% to 6.5% of them seen just once. Sequencing input: naive T cells sorted from blood. The receptors stem from a man in his late teens or twenties in good health.

In its sample, this clonotype was seen many times. J is TRBJ1-5 and V is TRBV20-1; D uncertain. Germline V gene sequence: CDR1 DFQATT, CDR2 SNEGSKA (reference sequence). The V end lost 0 bases, the J end lost 10 bases, and 19 bases lay between the germline ends. This CDR3 is 15 amino acids long. CDR3 coding DNA: TGCAGTGCTAGAGAAGACGCAGCTCTTAGTGGCCCCCAGCATTTT. This sequence encodes CSAREDAALSGPQHF.

The genes are TRBV9 and TRBJ2-5; 8 nucleotides match TRBD2. The CDR3 covers 15 residues. Trimming removed 4 bases from V and 5 bases from J; junction bases left unmatched: 10. The germline gives CDR1 SGDLS, CDR2 YYNGEE. CDR3 protein: CASSTGGLVTETQYF. CDR3 DNA: TGTGCCAGCAGCACTGGGGGACTAGTTACGGAGACCCAGTACTTC.

This clonotype came up many times. This chain joins TRBV21-1 and TRBJ1-3. TRBV21-1 is deemed a pseudogene. The CDR3 runs 16 residues. The CDR3 DNA is TGTGCCAGCAGCAAAGAGGACTTCTACTTGGGAAACACCATATATTTT. Translation: CASSKEDFYLGNTIYF.

This clonotype was recorded at least ten times. The chain employs TRBV20-1 and TRBJ2-7; D not resolved. V was cut by 3 bases and J by 2 bases, with 8 bases left in between. Germline CDR1 DFQATT, CDR2 SNEGSKA (reference sequence). This CDR3 is built from 12 residues. The CDR3 here is CSASPGPYEQYF. Here the CDR3 DNA reads TGCAGTGCTAGTCCGGGTCCCTACGAGCAGTACTTC.

The chain recombines TRBV7-7 with TRBJ2-5, with 7 nucleotides matching TRBD1. This CDR3 region has 16 residues. V shed 5 bases, J shed 1 base, and the junction held 10 bases outside the gene matches. CDR1 SSHAT and CDR2 FNYEAQ come from the germline V gene (reference sequence). CDR3 sequence reads: CASSANRQGSQETQYF. The CDR3 coding sequence is TGTGCCAGCAGCGCTAACAGACAGGGCTCCCAAGAGACCCAGTACTTC.

This clonotype appeared many times. The chain joins TRBV11-1 to TRBJ2-7; 11 nucleotides match TRBD2. The CDR3 runs to 19 residues. Germline loops: CDR1 SGHAT, CDR2 FQDESV (reference sequence). V lost 0 bases, J lost 2 bases, and 12 bases stayed unmatched. Written as DNA, the CDR3 is TGTGCCAGCAGCTTAGCTCGGGGACTAGCGGCCGATCCAGCCTACGAGCAGTACTTC. Translating it yields CASSLARGLAADPAYEQYF.

The sample holds a few counts of this clonotype. This chain uses TRBV5-1 with TRBJ2-5; 7 bases fit TRBD1. The CDR3 contains 16 residues. Germline CDR1 reads SGHRS; CDR2 reads YFSETQ. Losses at the gene ends were 4 bases for V and 4 bases for J; bases not matched to a gene: 13. DNA for the CDR3: TGCGCCAGCAGCCACAGCCGGGACAGCGGAGGAGAGACCCAGTACTTC. This codes for CASSHSRDSGGETQYF.

This clonotype was seen repeatedly, ten times or more. The CDR3 here is CATSDLNRAAQYF. The CDR3 DNA is TGTGCCACCAGTGATTTGAACAGGGCCGCGCAGTATTTT. The genes are TRBV24-1 and TRBJ2-3, with D maybe TRBD1 (6 bases). The CDR3 length is 13 residues. The V end was cut by 0 bases, the J end by 10 bases, with 10 bases between. From germline, CDR1 is KGHDR and CDR2 SFDVKD.

This clonotype was seen many times. The V call is TRBV15, the J call TRBJ1-1; TRBD1 might be the D (5 bases). Germline V CDR1 and CDR2: LNHNV, YYDKDF (reference sequence). With 1 base removed from V and 1 base from J, the gap between germline ends came to 16 bases. This CDR3 is built from 17 residues. CDR3: CATSRVGRGRGNTEAFF. CDR3 DNA sequence: TGTGCCACCAGCAGAGTCGGGAGGGGCCGAGGGAACACTGAAGCTTTCTTT. Using reference TRBV15 and TRBJ1-1 for the parts outside the CDR3, the full variable domain is DAMVIQNPRYQVTQFGKPVTLSCSQTLNHNVMYWYQQKSSQAPKLLFHYYDKDFNNEADTPDNFQSRRPNTSFCFLDIRSPGLGDTAMYLCATSRVGRGRGNTEAFFGQGTRLTVV.

The chain recombines TRBV25-1 with TRBJ2-3; D may be TRBD1 or TRBD2 (6 bases each). The CDR3 is made up of 15 amino acids. CDR1 and CDR2 from the germline V gene are MGHDK and SYGVNS. V gave up 5 bases and J gave up 3 bases, with 15 bases separating them. Here the CDR3 reads CASSQSGASTDTQYF. The CDR3, as DNA: TGTGCCAGCAGTCAGTCGGGGGCAAGTACAGATACGCAGTATTTT.

This clonotype appeared many times. This chain links TRBV12-3 or TRBV12-4 with TRBJ2-1; D is unresolved. The length of the CDR3 is 13 residues. V was pared by 6 bases and J by 6 bases, with 12 bases between. This chain's CDR3 is CASSQGPFNEQFF. CDR3 bases: TGTGCCAGCAGCCAAGGTCCGTTCAATGAGCAGTTCTTC.

This chain links TRBV7-7 with TRBJ2-2, with D possibly being TRBD1 or TRBD2 (5 bases each). Deletions cut 4 bases from V and 7 bases from J, with 19 bases between. The germline V gene has CDR1 SSHAT and CDR2 FNYEAQ (reference sequence). The CDR3 spans 16 residues. The CDR3 protein is CASSSQRDGLIGELFF. As DNA, the CDR3 is TGTGCCAGCAGCTCGCAACGGGACGGTCTTATCGGGGAGCTGTTTTTT.

The V call is TRBV4-1, the J call TRBJ2-1, with 11 nucleotides matching TRBD2. The trim removed 1 base at V and 4 bases at J, leaving 3 bases unmatched. Per germline, CDR1 MGHRA and CDR2 YSYEKL. This CDR3 comprises 16 residues. CDR3 DNA: TGCGCCAGCAGCCAAGGACCTAGCGGGGGGTACAATGAGCAGTTCTTC. This translates into CASSQGPSGGYNEQFF.

There are a few counts of this clonotype. V and J are TRBV15 and TRBJ1-1; 7 bases match TRBD1. This CDR3 region has 15 residues. From germline, CDR1 is LNHNV and CDR2 YYDKDF (reference sequence). V gave up 0 bases and J gave up 1 base; unmatched junction bases: 2. CDR3 nucleotide sequence: TGTGCCACCAGCAGAGAGGGACAGAAGAACACTGAAGCTTTCTTT. It encodes CATSREGQKNTEAFF.

This clonotype has at least ten counts. J is TRBJ2-5 and V is TRBV7-9; no clear D. Germline loops: CDR1 SEHNR, CDR2 FQNEAQ (reference sequence). Trimming stripped 5 bases from V and 5 bases from J, with 12 bases between. This CDR3 region has 13 residues. CDR3 DNA: TGTGCCAGCAGCACAATCACATTGGAGACCCAGTACTTC. It yields the protein CASSTITLETQYF.

The V gene is TRBV15, the J gene TRBJ2-5; D ambiguous. CDR3 length equals 13 residues. Per germline, CDR1 LNHNV and CDR2 YYDKDF (reference sequence). The germline V and J ends were trimmed by 0 bases and 2 bases, with 4 bases remaining between them. CDR3 sequence reads: CATSRDGQETQYF. The CDR3, as DNA: TGTGCCACCAGCAGAGATGGACAAGAGACCCAGTACTTC.

This clonotype appeared many times. The chain uses TRBV5-1 and TRBJ2-1; no reliable D call. CDR1 is SGHRS, CDR2 YFSETQ, per germline. The CDR3 is made up of 12 amino acids. The germline V and J ends were trimmed by 0 bases and 12 bases, with 10 bases remaining between them. CDR3 protein: CASSLEAVGQFF. Written as DNA, the CDR3 is TGCGCCAGCAGCTTGGAAGCTGTAGGGCAGTTCTTC.

This clonotype was seen more than once but under ten times. The V call is TRBV3-1, the J call TRBJ2-7, with TRBD2 matching 7 bases. The CDR3 is made up of 16 amino acids. CDR1 and CDR2 from the germline V gene are LGHDT and YNNKEL (reference sequence). Germline trimming cut 1 base from V and 2 bases from J; bases unmatched to any gene: 8. Here the CDR3 reads CASSQVGPAGTYEQYV. The CDR3 DNA reads as TGTGCCAGCAGCCAAGTTGGTCCAGCGGGGACCTACGAGCAGTACGTC.

On this clonotype: A much larger clone differs from this one at a single base, so this may be a read error. The chain joins TRBV15 to TRBJ2-5; D ambiguous. V dropped 0 bases and J dropped 3 bases, with 2 bases sitting between them. Per germline, CDR1 LNHNV and CDR2 YYDKDF (reference sequence). The CDR3 is 12 amino acids. This CDR3 reads CATSRDEETQYF. In DNA form, the CDR3 reads TGTGCCACCAGCAGAGATGAAGAGACCCAGTACTTC. The whole variable domain, filled in from reference TRBV15 and TRBJ2-5, reads DAMVIQNPRYQVTQFGKPVTLSCSQTLNHNVMYWYQQKSSQAPKLLFHYYDKDFNNEADTPDNFQSRRPNTSFCFLDIRSPGLGDTAMYLCATSRDEETQYFGPGTRLLVL.

This clonotype occurred many times. The gene calls are TRBV20-1 and TRBJ2-7; TRBD2 agrees at 8 bases. The CDR3 sequence is 14 residues long. Germline CDR1 reads DFQATT; CDR2 reads SNEGSKA (reference sequence). The trim removed 3 bases at V and 4 bases at J, leaving 8 bases unmatched. CDR3 in amino acids: CSASWAGGSYEQYF. CDR3 in DNA: TGCAGTGCTAGCTGGGCGGGAGGCTCGTACGAGCAGTACTTC.

In its sample, this clonotype was seen a few times. The chain couples TRBV14 to TRBJ2-1; D remains ambiguous. Germline CDR1 SGHDN, CDR2 FVKESK. The CDR3 covers 16 residues. Trimming took 4 bases from V and 0 from J, leaving 13 bases between them. The CDR3 DNA reads as TGTGCCAGCAGCCCCCTCGCTTTTAACTCCTACAATGAGCAGTTCTTC. Translated, it gives CASSPLAFNSYNEQFF.

This clonotype was recorded a few times. This chain links TRBV7-8 with TRBJ2-2; 7 nucleotides align to TRBD2. The germline V gene has CDR1 SGHVS and CDR2 FQNEAQ. CDR3 length: 13 residues. V dropped 11 bases and J dropped 3; count of bases not matched to a gene: 6. The CDR3 region has the DNA TGTGCCTTTGGAGGGAGGGACACCGGGGAGCTGTTTTTT. Protein sequence: CAFGGRDTGELFF.

CDR3 amino acids: CASSSLGQGYSYEQYF. CDR3 sequence (DNA): TGTGCCAGCAGTTCACTTGGACAGGGGTACTCCTACGAGCAGTACTTC. The chain links TRBV28 to TRBJ2-7; 9 positions match TRBD1. Trimming removed 4 bases from V and 0 bases from J; junction bases left unmatched: 7. Germline V gene lookup returns CDR1 MDHEN and CDR2 SYDVKM. The CDR3 is 16 amino acids.

This clonotype was recorded at least ten times. The chain uses TRBV12-3 or TRBV12-4 and TRBJ2-4; 7 bases are a match to TRBD2. The CDR3 sequence is 14 residues long. V lost 6 bases and J lost 6; bases outside the gene matches: 8. CDR3 bases: TGTGCCAGCAGCTTCCGGGGGGAGAGAAACATTCAGTACTTC. Amino acid sequence: CASSFRGERNIQYF.

This clonotype has at least ten counts. The gene calls are TRBV12-3 or TRBV12-4 and TRBJ2-7; D is uncertain. The V end was cut by 3 bases, the J end by 4 bases, with 7 bases between. The CDR3 covers 12 residues. The CDR3 DNA reads TGTGCCAGCAGTTTGCAAGTTTACGAGCAGTACTTC. This gives the protein CASSLQVYEQYF.

This clonotype appeared a few times. This sequence joins TRBV7-2 and TRBJ2-7; TRBD2 aligns across 10 bases. This CDR3 has 16 residues. Germline V gene sequence: CDR1 SGHTA, CDR2 FQGNSA. J gave up 0 bases and V 0 bases, and 2 bases lay outside the gene matches. The CDR3: CASSLAASGSSYEQYF. CDR3 bases: TGTGCCAGCAGCTTAGCGGCTAGCGGGAGCTCCTACGAGCAGTACTTC.